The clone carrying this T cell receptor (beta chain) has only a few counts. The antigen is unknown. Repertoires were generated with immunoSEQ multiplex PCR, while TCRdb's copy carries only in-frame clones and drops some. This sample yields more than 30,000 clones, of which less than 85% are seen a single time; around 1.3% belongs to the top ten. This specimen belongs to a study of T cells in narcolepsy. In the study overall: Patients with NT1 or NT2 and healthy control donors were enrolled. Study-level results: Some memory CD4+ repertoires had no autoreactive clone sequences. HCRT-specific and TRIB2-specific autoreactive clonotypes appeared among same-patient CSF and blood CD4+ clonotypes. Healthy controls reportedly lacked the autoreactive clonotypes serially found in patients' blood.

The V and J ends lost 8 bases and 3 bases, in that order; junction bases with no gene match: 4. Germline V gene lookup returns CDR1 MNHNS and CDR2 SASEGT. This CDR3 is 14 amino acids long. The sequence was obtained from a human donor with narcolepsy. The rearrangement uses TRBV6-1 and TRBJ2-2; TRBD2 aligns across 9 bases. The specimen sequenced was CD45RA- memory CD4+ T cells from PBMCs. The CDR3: CASAGGSDTGELFF. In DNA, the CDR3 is TGTGCCAGCGCGGGAGGGTCGGACACCGGGGAGCTGTTTTTT.